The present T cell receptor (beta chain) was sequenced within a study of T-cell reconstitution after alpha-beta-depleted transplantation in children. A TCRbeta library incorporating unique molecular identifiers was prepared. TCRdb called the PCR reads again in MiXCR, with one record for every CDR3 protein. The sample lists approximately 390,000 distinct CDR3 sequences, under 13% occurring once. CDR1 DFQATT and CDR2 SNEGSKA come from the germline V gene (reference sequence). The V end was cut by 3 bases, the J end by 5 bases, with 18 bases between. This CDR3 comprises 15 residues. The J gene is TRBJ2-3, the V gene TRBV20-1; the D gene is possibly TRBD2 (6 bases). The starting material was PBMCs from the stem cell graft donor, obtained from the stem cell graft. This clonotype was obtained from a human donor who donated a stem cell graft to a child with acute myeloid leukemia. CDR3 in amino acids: CSASHRILAVDTQYF. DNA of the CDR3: TGCAGTGCTAGCCACCGTATCTTAGCGGTAGATACGCAGTATTTT.